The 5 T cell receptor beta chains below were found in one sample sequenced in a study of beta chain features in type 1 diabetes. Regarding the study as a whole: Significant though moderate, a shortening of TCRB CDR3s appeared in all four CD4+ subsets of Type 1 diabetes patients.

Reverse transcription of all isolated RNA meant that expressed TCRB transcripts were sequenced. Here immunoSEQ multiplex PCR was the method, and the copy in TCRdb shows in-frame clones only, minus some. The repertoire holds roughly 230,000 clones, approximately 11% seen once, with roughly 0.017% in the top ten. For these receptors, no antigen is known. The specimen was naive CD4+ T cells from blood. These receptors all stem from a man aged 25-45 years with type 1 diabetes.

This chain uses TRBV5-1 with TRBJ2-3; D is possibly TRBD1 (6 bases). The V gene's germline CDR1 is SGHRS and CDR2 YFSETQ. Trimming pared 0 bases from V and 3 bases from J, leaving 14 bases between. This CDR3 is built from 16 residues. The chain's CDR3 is CASSLARGRGTDTQYF. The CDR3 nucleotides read TGCGCCAGCAGCTTGGCCAGGGGAAGGGGTACAGATACGCAGTATTTT.

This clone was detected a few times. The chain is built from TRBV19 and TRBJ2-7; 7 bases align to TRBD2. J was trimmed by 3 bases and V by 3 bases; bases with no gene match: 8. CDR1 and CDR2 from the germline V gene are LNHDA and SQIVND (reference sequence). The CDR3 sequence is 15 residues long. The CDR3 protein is CASSIRVAGVYEQYF. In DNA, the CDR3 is TGTGCCAGTAGTATCCGCGTTGCGGGGGTCTACGAGCAGTACTTC.

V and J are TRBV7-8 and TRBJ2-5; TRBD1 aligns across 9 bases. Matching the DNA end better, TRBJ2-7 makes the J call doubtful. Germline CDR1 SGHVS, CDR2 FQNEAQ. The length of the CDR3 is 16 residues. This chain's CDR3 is CASSLDRDRAYYEQYF. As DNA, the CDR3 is TGTGCCAGCAGCTTAGACCGGGACAGGGCATACTACGAGCAGTACTTC.

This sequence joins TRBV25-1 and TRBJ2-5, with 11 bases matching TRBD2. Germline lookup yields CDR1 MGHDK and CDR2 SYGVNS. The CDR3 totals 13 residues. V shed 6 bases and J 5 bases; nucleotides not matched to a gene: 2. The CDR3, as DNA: TGTGCCAGCAGGACTAGCGGGGCCGAGACCCAGTACTTC. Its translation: CASRTSGAETQYF.

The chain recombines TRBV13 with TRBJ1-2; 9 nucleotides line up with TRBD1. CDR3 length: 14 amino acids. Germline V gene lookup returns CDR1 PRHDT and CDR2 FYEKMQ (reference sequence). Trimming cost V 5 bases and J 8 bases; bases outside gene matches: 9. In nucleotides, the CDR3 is TGTGCCAGCAGCCAAGGACAGGGGATGGGCGGCTACACCTTC. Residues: CASSQGQGMGGYTF. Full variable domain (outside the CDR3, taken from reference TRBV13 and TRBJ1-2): AAGVIQSPRHLIKEKRETATLKCYPIPRHDTVYWYQQGPGQDPQFLISFYEKMQSDKGSIPDRFSAQQFSDYHSELNMSSLELGDSALYFCASSQGQGMGGYTFGSGTRLTVV.